Here is one TCR beta chain with its context. The trim removed 0 bases at V and 4 bases at J, leaving 4 bases unmatched. Germline assignment: CDR1 SGHRS and CDR2 YFSETQ. This CDR3 spans 14 amino acids. The data stem from a study of blood T cells in healthy people across ages. Through a sample-barcoded 5' primer and a J-beta primer mix, a second PCR was run for about 6 to 11 cycles. TCRdb reanalysed the 5' RACE reads using MiXCR and keeps one entry per CDR3 protein. The repertoire holds 600,000 or so distinct CDR3 sequences, with roughly 30% as singletons. This TCR came from a woman aged 80 or over in good health. Sequenced material: blood. The J gene is TRBJ2-7, the V gene TRBV5-1; 7 bases line up with TRBD1. The CDR3 loop is CASSLGFRGYEQYF. CDR3 DNA: TGCGCCAGCAGCTTGGGGTTCAGGGGGTACGAGCAGTACTTC.